The 22 T cell receptor beta chains reported below all come from one sample, sequenced in a study of CD8+ T cells in alopecia areata. Sequencing templates came from extracted RNA that was reverse transcribed into cDNA. The method was immunoSEQ multiplex PCR; TCRdb's version includes in-frame clones alone and lacks a portion of them. This sample has some 170,000 clones; 58% occur once, and the top ten carry 16%. Treatment indicated: oral pan-JAK inhibitor, 5-10 mg twice daily. Sequenced material: CD4+ T cells sorted from blood, taken between weeks 55 and 65, from a patient treated with tofacitinib. The receptors stem from a human donor with alopecia areata.

The V call is TRBV7-6, the J call TRBJ2-6, with 7 bases that match TRBD2. The V gene's germline CDR1 is SGHVS and CDR2 FNYEAQ. The CDR3 runs 16 residues. With V trimmed by 5 bases and J by 1 base, 5 bases remained unmatched. CDR3 nucleotides: TGTGCCAGCAGCCCTGCGGGGGTGTCTGGGGCCAACGTCCTGACTTTC. As protein: CASSPAGVSGANVLTF.

This chain uses TRBV11-2 with TRBJ1-2; 7 nucleotides agree with TRBD1. Per germline, CDR1 SGHAT and CDR2 FQNNGV. This CDR3 is 16 amino acids long. Germline trimming cut 5 bases from V and 4 bases from J; bases unmatched to any gene: 13. Here the CDR3 reads CASSRNRGSLSYGYTF. The DNA of the CDR3 is TGTGCCAGCAGCCGTAACAGGGGAAGCCTCTCCTATGGCTACACCTTC.

In its sample, this clone was seen a few times. The V and J genes are TRBV7-9 and TRBJ2-7; TRBD1 agrees at 8 bases. Unmatched junction bases numbered 11, after V lost 5 bases and J lost 8 bases. Germline V CDR1 and CDR2: SEHNR, FQNEAQ (reference sequence). The CDR3 has 14 amino acids. CDR3 sequence reads: CASSPGTGGVQQYF. CDR3 coding DNA: TGTGCCAGCAGCCCGGGGACAGGCGGAGTTCAGCAGTACTTC.

This clone was detected a few times. J is TRBJ2-2 and V is TRBV4-1; 12 nucleotides align to TRBD2. This CDR3 contains 17 residues. Germline V gives CDR1 MGHRA, CDR2 YSYEKL. V lost 5 bases and J lost 0; bases outside the gene matches: 4. The CDR3 nucleotides are TGCGCCAGCAGCATACTAGCGGGGGGTTCGAACACCGGGGAGCTGTTTTTT. Amino acid sequence: CASSILAGGSNTGELFF.

The chain employs TRBV5-1 and TRBJ1-1, with D possibly TRBD1 on 6 matching bases. The CDR3 totals 14 residues. Germline V gene data show CDR1 as SGHRS and CDR2 as YFSETQ. Deletions cut 6 bases from V and 0 bases from J, with 12 bases between. In DNA form, the CDR3 reads TGCGCCAGCACGACAGGAAACATGAACACTGAAGCTTTCTTT. Translation: CASTTGNMNTEAFF. Full variable domain (missing parts from reference TRBV5-1 and TRBJ1-1): KAGVTQTPRYLIKTRGQQVTLSCSPISGHRSVSWYQQTPGQGLQFLFEYFSETQRNKGNFPGRFSGRQFSNSRSEMNVSTLELGDSALYLCASTTGNMNTEAFFGQGTRLTVV.

This clone was counted many times. The chain has TRBV7-3 and TRBJ2-1, with 9 bases fitting TRBD1. Germline CDR1 and CDR2: SGHTA and FQGTGA. V lost 2 bases, J lost 6 bases, and 5 bases stayed unmatched. CDR3 length equals 15 residues. CDR3 loop: CASSLQRTGVNEQFF. The CDR3 DNA reads TGTGCCAGCAGCTTACAACGGACAGGGGTCAATGAGCAGTTCTTC.

The gene calls are TRBV28 and TRBJ2-2; D may be TRBD2 (6 bases). This CDR3 region has 12 residues. Germline assignment: CDR1 MDHEN and CDR2 SYDVKM. The V end was cut by 8 bases, the J end by 4 bases, with 8 bases between. CDR3 in amino acids: CASGTGTGELFF. The CDR3 DNA sequence: TGTGCCAGCGGGACTGGCACCGGGGAGCTGTTTTTT. Full variable domain (missing parts from reference TRBV28 and TRBJ2-2): DVKVTQSSRYLVKRTGEKVFLECVQDMDHENMFWYRQDPGLGLRLIYFSYDVKMKEKGDIPEGYSVSREKKERFSLILESASTNQTSMYLCASGTGTGELFFGEGSRLTVL.

V gene TRBV15 combines with J gene TRBJ1-6; TRBD1 aligns across 8 bases. V lost 5 bases and J lost 9; bases outside the gene matches: 6. Germline loops: CDR1 LNHNV, CDR2 YYDKDF (reference sequence). This CDR3 contains 14 residues. The CDR3, as DNA: TGTGCCACCAGCTACCAGGGGGCGGGTTCACCCCTCCACTTT. It specifies CATSYQGAGSPLHF.

This clone has only a few counts. This chain uses TRBV19 with TRBJ2-2; D is possibly TRBD2 (5 bases). V was clipped by 5 bases and J by 6 bases, with 16 bases between them. The CDR3 sequence is 15 residues long. The germline gives CDR1 LNHDA, CDR2 SQIVND (reference sequence). In DNA form, the CDR3 reads TGTGCCAGTAGTCCCCGGGATCCAAAACCCGGGGAGCTGTTTTTT. Translation: CASSPRDPKPGELFF.

V is TRBV30 and J is TRBJ2-7; D uncertain. CDR1 and CDR2 from the germline V gene are GTSNPN and SVGIG (reference sequence). Trimming stripped 2 bases from V and 0 bases from J, with 11 bases between. The CDR3 sequence is 14 residues long. The chain's CDR3 is CAWSFFRLSYEQYF. Written as DNA, the CDR3 is TGTGCCTGGAGTTTTTTCCGTCTCTCCTACGAGCAGTACTTC.

The rearrangement uses TRBV5-1 and TRBJ1-5; tentatively, D is TRBD1 (6 bases). CDR1 and CDR2 from the germline V gene are SGHRS and YFSETQ. V was clipped by 0 bases and J by 3 bases, with 10 bases between them. CDR3 length: 15 amino acids. The CDR3 region is CASSLEPGVNQPQHF. The CDR3 DNA follows: TGCGCCAGCAGCTTGGAGCCAGGGGTCAATCAGCCCCAGCATTTT.

V gene TRBV5-6 combines with J gene TRBJ2-7, with a possible D match to TRBD1 (6 bases). Trimming took off 4 bases at V and 3 bases at J, with 11 bases between the two ends. Germline V gene data show CDR1 as SGHDT and CDR2 as YYEEEE. The CDR3 covers 13 residues. CDR3 bases: TGTGCCAGCAGCCCGACAGGCATCTACGAGCAGTACTTC. Translation: CASSPTGIYEQYF.

The chain combines TRBV6-6 with TRBJ1-4, with D possibly being TRBD1 (5 bases). Germline V gene sequence: CDR1 MNHNY, CDR2 SVGAGI (reference sequence). This CDR3 has 12 residues. V dropped 8 bases and J dropped 5 bases, with 9 bases sitting between them. The CDR3 DNA reads as TGTGCCAGCCAGGGTCCGAATGAAAAACTGTTTTTT. This encodes CASQGPNEKLFF.

J is TRBJ1-2 and V is TRBV4-1, with no clear D. Germline V CDR1 and CDR2: MGHRA, YSYEKL. V was trimmed by 1 base and J by 7 bases, leaving 10 bases between them. CDR3 length: 13 residues. The CDR3 DNA reads TGCGCCAGCAGCCAAGGGACTGCTCCTGGCTACACCTTC. Translation gives CASSQGTAPGYTF.

The CDR3 DNA is TGTGCCAGCAGTGAATGGGCCCTCTACGAGCAGTACTTC. Its translation is CASSEWALYEQYF. The genes are TRBV2 and TRBJ2-7; D unresolved. CDR3 length: 13 residues. Trimming stripped 2 bases from V and 3 bases from J, with 8 bases between. CDR1 is SNHLY and CDR2 is FYNNEI in the germline V gene.

J is TRBJ2-5 and V is TRBV4-2; 10 bases fit TRBD2. The CDR3 covers 15 residues. CDR1 and CDR2 (germline): LGHNA, YNFKEQ. With 2 bases clipped from V and 4 bases from J, the junction kept 4 bases outside the gene matches. The CDR3 here is CASSQISGGAETQYF. The CDR3 region has the DNA TGTGCCAGCAGCCAAATCAGCGGGGGGGCAGAGACCCAGTACTTC.

The genes are TRBV30 and TRBJ1-4; the D gene is possibly TRBD1 (5 bases). The CDR3 spans 13 residues. V was trimmed by 1 base and J by 7 bases, leaving 10 bases between them. Per germline, CDR1 GTSNPN and CDR2 SVGIG (reference sequence). CDR3 region: CAWSGLGGEKLFF. In DNA, the CDR3 is TGTGCCTGGAGTGGACTTGGGGGTGAAAAACTGTTTTTT. The full variable domain, completed using reference TRBV30 and TRBJ1-4, is SQTIHQWPATLVQPVGSPLSLECTVEGTSNPNLYWYRQAAGRGLQLLFYSVGIGQISSEVPQNLSASRPQDRQFILSSKKLLLSDSGFYLCAWSGLGGEKLFFGSGTQLSVL.

The rearrangement links TRBV9 to TRBJ2-7; D call uncertain. The V end was cut by 0 bases, the J end by 2 bases, with 3 bases between. This CDR3 spans 12 amino acids. Germline loops: CDR1 SGDLS, CDR2 YYNGEE. The CDR3 sequence: CASSVVAYEQYF. The CDR3 DNA reads TGTGCCAGCAGCGTAGTGGCCTACGAGCAGTACTTC.

The gene calls are TRBV6-5 and TRBJ1-5; TRBD1 might be the D (5 bases). In germline, CDR1 is MNHEY, CDR2 SVGAGI. V gave up 2 bases and J gave up 3 bases, with 8 bases separating them. The CDR3 runs 14 residues. The CDR3 nucleotides read TGTGCCAGCAGTTACCGGGGACCCAATCAGCCCCAGCATTTT. Translation: CASSYRGPNQPQHF.

V gene TRBV29-1 combines with J gene TRBJ2-7; 10 positions match TRBD1. The CDR3 is 12 residues long. Germline V gives CDR1 SQVTM, CDR2 ANQGSEA. The J segment lost 4 bases and the V segment lost 6 bases, leaving 3 bases of the junction unmatched. The CDR3 DNA reads TGCAGCGTGGGGGGACAGGGGTACGAGCAGTACTTC. Its translation: CSVGGQGYEQYF.

This chain joins TRBV7-7 and TRBJ1-1; no clear D gene. V gave up 5 bases and J gave up 1 base, with 8 bases separating them. Germline CDR1 reads SSHAT; CDR2 reads FNYEAQ (reference sequence). The CDR3 is made up of 13 amino acids. CDR3 nucleotide sequence: TGTGCCAGCAGCATGAACAGGAACACTGAAGCTTTCTTT. Translation: CASSMNRNTEAFF.

CDR3 nucleotide sequence: TGCGCCAGCAGCTCGGACAGACCGTCATTTAATGAGCAGTTCTTC. Translating gives CASSSDRPSFNEQFF. This chain links TRBV4-1 with TRBJ2-1; D may be TRBD1 (6 bases). Germline V gene sequence: CDR1 MGHRA, CDR2 YSYEKL. The CDR3 runs to 15 residues. The germline V and J ends were trimmed by 5 bases and 7 bases, with 18 bases remaining between them.